What follows are 19 T cell receptor beta chains derived from one specimen sequenced in a study of blood T cell repertoires in COVID-19 (dated by TCRdb to the early 2020s). Library generation was performed with the immunoSEQ multiplex PCR assay. TCRdb took this table from immuneACCESS and kept in-frame rearrangements with V and J called. Such tables lack part of the clones; where checked against another copy, unresolved V genes explain under half of the gap, and the rest is unexplained. For this sample the table gives around 39,000 clones, of which under 90% were detected only once. Clones ranked in the top ten supply 12% of the sample. Sequencing was carried out using peripheral blood. Receptors were obtained from a man aged 65 to 79 with acute or convalescent COVID-19.

This rearrangement joins TRBV2 to TRBJ2-7, with 9 bases aligning to TRBD1. The CDR3 runs to 13 residues. The trim removed 4 bases at V and 7 bases at J, leaving 5 bases unmatched. CDR1 is SNHLY, CDR2 FYNNEI, per germline. The CDR3 nucleotides read TGTGCCAGCAGTGTAGGACAGGGGAGAGAGCAGTACTTC. This gives the protein CASSVGQGREQYF.

This sequence joins TRBV4-1 and TRBJ2-1; D remains ambiguous. CDR3 length equals 17 residues. The germline gives CDR1 MGHRA, CDR2 YSYEKL. The germline V and J ends were trimmed by 0 bases and 3 bases, with 15 bases remaining between them. The CDR3 DNA reads as TGCGCCAGCAGCCAAGATTTTACAGCAGCTTTCTACAATGAGCAGTTCTTC. Its translation: CASSQDFTAAFYNEQFF.

The rearrangement links TRBV2 to TRBJ1-3; D is unresolved. V was trimmed by 9 bases and J by 0 bases, leaving 12 bases between them. Germline CDR1 and CDR2: SNHLY and FYNNEI. The CDR3 has 14 residues. The CDR3 DNA follows: TGTGCCAGTCGGAGCTCGAGCTCTGGAAACACCATATATTTT. It specifies CASRSSSSGNTIYF.

This clone has a handful of counts. The chain links TRBV7-9 to TRBJ2-7; 7 bases line up with TRBD1. Germline-derived CDR1 and CDR2 are SEHNR and FQNEAQ (reference sequence). V lost 1 base and J lost 2; bases outside the gene matches: 5. The length of the CDR3 is 15 residues. The CDR3 reads CASSLVIQGAYEQYF. As DNA, the CDR3 is TGTGCCAGCAGCTTAGTTATCCAGGGGGCCTACGAGCAGTACTTC.

The V call is TRBV19, the J call TRBJ1-6; 7 positions agree with TRBD1. Losses at the gene ends were 8 bases for V and 7 bases for J; bases not matched to a gene: 14. CDR1 is LNHDA, CDR2 SQIVND, per germline (reference sequence). This CDR3 region has 16 residues. The CDR3 spells CASSQLRTGGNSPLHF. The DNA of the CDR3 is TGTGCCAGTTCTCAACTCCGGACAGGCGGAAATTCACCCCTCCACTTT.

The CDR3, as DNA: TGTGCCAGCAGCTTAGGAGGCTTCGGGGATGAAAAACTGTTTTTT. This translates into CASSLGGFGDEKLFF. The chain is built from TRBV7-2 and TRBJ1-4; D unresolved. The CDR3 spans 15 residues. The ends were cut back, 1 base at V and 6 bases at J, with 12 bases in the middle. The V gene's germline CDR1 is SGHTA and CDR2 FQGNSA.

This chain joins TRBV12-2 and TRBJ2-5; TRBD1, the table's D call, lacks a check against the DNA. TRBV12-2 constitutes a pseudogene. This CDR3 region has 14 residues. For the CDR3, the DNA is TGTGCAAGTCGCGCGGACAGGGTAGAGGAGACCCAGTACTTC. Translating it yields CASRADRVEETQYF.

The chain couples TRBV28 to TRBJ1-6, with a possible D match to TRBD1 (5 bases). With 7 bases removed from V and 15 bases from J, the gap between germline ends came to 19 bases. The V gene's germline CDR1 is MDHEN and CDR2 SYDVKM. CDR3 length equals 13 residues. The CDR3 here is CASTSTSGLRLHF. For the CDR3, the DNA is TGTGCCAGCACATCGACTTCGGGACTGCGCCTCCACTTT.

CDR3: CASTETEPSYGYTF. The DNA of the CDR3 is TGTGCCAGTACCGAGACTGAGCCTTCCTATGGCTACACCTTC. J is TRBJ1-2 and V is TRBV19; D is unresolved. V lost 7 bases and J lost 4, with 16 bases in between. CDR3 length equals 14 residues. CDR1 and CDR2 from the germline V gene are LNHDA and SQIVND (reference sequence).

The V call is TRBV18, the J call TRBJ1-1, with D tentatively TRBD1 (6 bases). Germline V gives CDR1 KGHSH, CDR2 LQKENI. This CDR3 has 17 amino acids. V shed 4 bases and J shed 4 bases, with 22 bases lying between them. The CDR3 loop reads CASSRYSQGGDRTEAFF. In DNA, the CDR3 is TGTGCCAGCTCACGCTATTCACAGGGAGGGGACCGCACTGAAGCTTTCTTT.

This rearrangement joins TRBV5-1 to TRBJ1-4; a possible D gene is TRBD1 (6 bases). The V end was cut by 7 bases, the J end by 4 bases, with 17 bases between. CDR3 length: 15 amino acids. Germline assignment: CDR1 SGHRS and CDR2 YFSETQ. CDR3 nucleotide sequence: TGCGCCAGCGGATCGGGGGGCCGGGGTAATGAAAAACTGTTTTTT. It is translated as CASGSGGRGNEKLFF.

V is TRBV19 and J is TRBJ1-5; TRBD1 matches at 7 bases. V shed 6 bases, J shed 4 bases, and the junction held 15 bases outside the gene matches. The CDR3 spans 17 residues. The germline CDR1 and CDR2 sequences are LNHDA and SQIVND (reference sequence). CDR3 sequence: CASSPSLWDRLNQPQHF. CDR3 coding DNA: TGTGCCAGTAGCCCCTCGCTCTGGGACAGACTAAATCAGCCCCAGCATTTT. Full variable domain (rest looked up from reference TRBV19 and TRBJ1-5): DGGITQSPKYLFRKEGQNVTLSCEQNLNHDAMYWYRQDPGQGLRLIYYSQIVNDFQKGDIAEGYSVSREKKESFPLTVTSAQKNPTAFYLCASSPSLWDRLNQPQHFGDGTRLSIL.

This clone appeared once. CDR3 bases: TGTGCCAGCAGCTCCTGGACAGGGGCCTATTGGAACACTGAAGCTTTCTTT. Translation gives CASSSWTGAYWNTEAFF. The chain couples TRBV5-6 to TRBJ1-1; 9 nucleotides line up with TRBD1. The CDR3 sequence is 17 residues long. The germline V gene has CDR1 SGHDT and CDR2 YYEEEE. The trim removed 3 bases at V and 1 base at J, leaving 10 bases unmatched.

The chain has TRBV9 and TRBJ2-3; no definite D call. Germline values: CDR1 SGDLS, CDR2 YYNGEE. The length of the CDR3 is 14 residues. V was shortened by 0 bases and J by 3 bases, with 8 bases between the two germline ends. The CDR3 protein is CASSVDPRTDTQYF. In DNA form, the CDR3 reads TGTGCCAGCAGCGTAGATCCTAGGACAGATACGCAGTATTTT. The full variable domain, with the rest looked up from reference TRBV9 and TRBJ2-3, is DSGVTQTPKHLITATGQRVTLRCSPRSGDLSVYWYQQSLDQGLQFLIQYYNGEERAKGNILERFSAQQFPDLHSELNLSSLELGDSALYFCASSVDPRTDTQYFGPGTRLTVL.

The V and J genes are TRBV29-1 and TRBJ2-7; 9 nucleotides line up with TRBD1. CDR1 SQVTM and CDR2 ANQGSEA come from the germline V gene. There are 11 residues in the CDR3. Losses at the gene ends were 7 bases for V and 6 bases for J; bases not matched to a gene: 4. Here the CDR3 DNA reads TGCAGCGCCAAGACAGGGGGCGAGCAGTACTTC. Its translation: CSAKTGGEQYF.

V is TRBV5-4 and J is TRBJ1-1; a possible D gene is TRBD1 (6 bases). The V gene lost 3 bases and the J gene lost 0 bases, with 9 bases spanning the gap. Per germline, CDR1 SGHNT and CDR2 YYREEE (reference sequence). This CDR3 has 14 residues. The CDR3 loop is CASSWTVVNTEAFF. The CDR3 nucleotides are TGTGCCAGCAGCTGGACAGTTGTGAACACTGAAGCTTTCTTT.

The chain uses TRBV7-2 and TRBJ2-7; 9 bases line up with TRBD2. Germline V lookup: CDR1 SGHTA, CDR2 FQGNSA. V lost 6 bases to trimming and J lost 5 bases; unmatched junction nucleotides: 11. The length of the CDR3 is 15 residues. This chain's CDR3 is CASSPGSGRFNEQYF. DNA of the CDR3: TGTGCCAGCAGTCCCGGTAGCGGGAGATTCAACGAGCAGTACTTC. The full variable domain, with the rest looked up from reference TRBV7-2 and TRBJ2-7, is GAGVSQSPSNKVTEKGKDVELRCDPISGHTALYWYRQSLGQGLEFLIYFQGNSAPDKSGLPSDRFSAERTGGSVSTLTIQRTQQEDSAVYLCASSPGSGRFNEQYFGPGTRLTVT.

This clone occurred once. The J gene is TRBJ1-5, the V gene TRBV7-2, with 7 positions matching TRBD1. The CDR3 is 17 residues long. The V segment lost 5 bases and the J segment 7 bases; nucleotides outside the gene matches: 17. In germline, CDR1 is SGHTA, CDR2 FQGNSA. CDR3 in amino acids: CASSPKEVRQGRQPQHF. Here the CDR3 DNA reads TGTGCCAGCAGCCCCAAAGAGGTCCGACAGGGTAGGCAGCCCCAGCATTTT.

The chain carries TRBV18 and TRBJ2-1, with D uncertain. V lost 3 bases and J 10 bases, leaving 10 bases between the germline ends. This CDR3 region has 12 residues. Germline assignment: CDR1 KGHSH and CDR2 LQKENI. The chain's CDR3 is CASSPFLGEQFF. The CDR3 DNA reads TGTGCCAGCTCACCCTTTCTCGGGGAGCAGTTCTTC.